One sample yielded the 11 T cell receptor beta chains listed below, sequenced in a study of blood T cell repertoires in COVID-19. Assay: immunoSEQ multiplex PCR; the TCRdb copy retains only in-frame clones and omits some. The sample holds around 230,000 clones, under 90% seen once. Sample: peripheral blood. All receptors derive from a middle-aged woman with active or convalescent COVID-19.

This clone has only a few counts. This chain links TRBV5-1 with TRBJ1-1, with a tentative D call TRBD1 (5 bases). Germline CDR1 reads SGHRS; CDR2 reads YFSETQ. Trimming removed 3 bases from V and 6 bases from J, with 15 bases in between. The length of the CDR3 is 14 residues. The chain's CDR3 is CASSSSGTAAEAFF. Here the CDR3 DNA reads TGCGCCAGCAGCTCTTCGGGGACTGCGGCTGAAGCTTTCTTT.

A remark on this clone: This same CDR3 is encoded by further DNA sequences in the sample. The CDR3 here is CASSLPGNYGYTF. The CDR3 DNA follows: TGTGCCAGCAGTTTACCGGGTAACTATGGCTACACCTTC. This chain links TRBV28 with TRBJ1-2; D uncertain. V was shortened by 2 bases and J by 1 base, with 5 bases between the two germline ends. The CDR3 runs to 13 residues. Germline-derived CDR1 and CDR2 are MDHEN and SYDVKM.

The chain joins TRBV18 to TRBJ1-3; D is unresolved. The CDR3 is 17 residues long. The V end was cut by 3 bases, the J end by 0 bases, with 15 bases between. From germline, CDR1 is KGHSH and CDR2 LQKENI. The CDR3 loop is CASSPGRPASSGNTIYF. Written as DNA, the CDR3 is TGTGCCAGCTCACCCGGGAGGCCAGCAAGCTCTGGAAACACCATATATTTT. Together with reference TRBV18 and TRBJ1-3, the CDR3 gives the full variable domain: NAGVMQNPRHLVRRRGQEARLRCSPMKGHSHVYWYRQLPEEGLKFMVYLQKENIIDESGMPKERFSAEFPKEGPSILRIQQVVRGDSAAYFCASSPGRPASSGNTIYFGEGSWLTVV.

The V call is TRBV14, the J call TRBJ2-4; tentative D call: TRBD2 (5 bases). The CDR3 has 14 residues. The V gene lost 4 bases and the J gene lost 0 bases, with 7 bases spanning the gap. CDR1 and CDR2 (germline): SGHDN, FVKESK. Written as DNA, the CDR3 is TGTGCCAGCAGCCTCGGGGTAGCCAAAAACATTCAGTACTTC. It specifies CASSLGVAKNIQYF.

The V call is TRBV30, the J call TRBJ2-5; TRBD1 matches 9 bases. Germline V lookup: CDR1 GTSNPN, CDR2 SVGIG (reference sequence). Unmatched junction bases numbered 12, after V lost 2 bases and J lost 5 bases. The CDR3 has 16 amino acids. This CDR3 is CAWSINTGGPRETQYF. The CDR3 nucleotides are TGTGCCTGGAGTATCAATACAGGGGGCCCCAGGGAGACCCAGTACTTC.

The gene calls are TRBV25-1 and TRBJ1-1, with TRBD1 as a possible D gene (6 bases). Trimming left V 6 bases short and J 6 bases short, with 17 bases between. This CDR3 has 14 amino acids. Germline loops: CDR1 MGHDK, CDR2 SYGVNS. The CDR3 DNA reads TGTGCCAGCAGGAGGGACACCAAGGGCGCTGAAGCTTTCTTT. Translated: CASRRDTKGAEAFF. The full variable domain, rest sourced from reference TRBV25-1 and TRBJ1-1, is EADIYQTPRYLVIGTGKKITLECSQTMGHDKMYWYQQDPGMELHLIHYSYGVNSTEKGDLSSESTVSRIRTEHFPLTLESARPSHTSQYLCASRRDTKGAEAFFGQGTRLTVV.

This rearrangement joins TRBV4-3 to TRBJ1-2; D perhaps matches TRBD1 (5 bases). The germline V gene has CDR1 LGHNA and CDR2 YSLEER. V dropped 1 base and J dropped 6 bases, with 12 bases sitting between them. The CDR3 totals 14 residues. Here the CDR3 reads CASSQVGGTNGYTF. The CDR3 DNA sequence: TGCGCCAGCAGCCAAGTCGGGGGAACGAATGGCTACACCTTC.

This rearrangement joins TRBV28 to TRBJ1-6, with TRBD1 identical over 8 bases. From germline, CDR1 is MDHEN and CDR2 SYDVKM. CDR3 length: 13 residues. The V and J ends lost 8 bases and 7 bases, in that order; junction bases with no gene match: 4. CDR3 sequence: CASQDRDNSPLHF. As DNA, the CDR3 is TGTGCCAGCCAGGACAGGGACAATTCACCCCTCCACTTT.

This chain joins TRBV10-3 and TRBJ1-2; tentative D call: TRBD1 (5 bases). CDR1 is ENHRY and CDR2 is SYGVKD in the germline V gene. The CDR3 length is 12 residues. Trimming left V 1 base short and J 6 bases short, with 6 bases between. The CDR3 is CAISELDNGYTF. In DNA, the CDR3 is TGTGCCATCAGTGAGTTGGACAATGGCTACACCTTC.

A single count supports this clone. This chain connects TRBV7-9 to TRBJ2-1; no firm D call. The CDR3 totals 15 residues. The germline CDR1 and CDR2 sequences are SEHNR and FQNEAQ (reference sequence). Trimming removed 5 bases from V and 2 bases from J, with 13 bases in between. The CDR3 bases are TGTGCCAGCAGCCTAGACCGGGTAACCTACAATGAGCAGTTCTTC. It is translated as CASSLDRVTYNEQFF.

This clone was recorded only once. The CDR3 reads CASRPSDRETQYF. DNA of the CDR3: TGTGCCAGCAGGCCTAGCGATAGGGAGACCCAGTACTTC. The chain has TRBV11-2 and TRBJ2-5; weak D call: TRBD2 (6 bases). V was cut by 6 bases and J by 5 bases, with 13 bases left in between. The CDR3 runs to 13 residues. Germline-derived CDR1 and CDR2 are SGHAT and FQNNGV.